Listed here are 24 T cell receptor beta chains from one sample, sequenced in a study of CXCR3-negative and CXCR3-positive naive CD8 T cells. Findings and limits, study-wide: Relative to CXCR3-negative naive cells, CXCR3-positive naive cells had more hydrophobic TRB CDR3s.

No antigens are known for them. In preparing the TRB cDNA libraries, 5' RACE with UMI labels was used. Reanalyzing the 5' RACE reads, TCRdb keeps one entry per CDR3 protein, without DNA. This table lists over 95,000 distinct CDR3 sequences. The sequencing input was naive CXCR3+ CD8+ T cells from blood. As for subset: CD45RO-CCR7+CD27+CD95- naive CD8+ T cells expressing CXCR3 (TNR3+). The origin of the receptors is a human donor in good health. Some clones in this sample may be carry-over from other donors' samples.

The gene calls are TRBV3-1 and TRBJ1-2. Germline V gives CDR1 LGHDT, CDR2 YNNKEL (reference sequence). The CDR3 loop spans 13 amino acids. The CDR3: CASSQDSSYGYTF.

CDR3 region: CASSLIFGDTQYF. The chain recombines TRBV7-9 with TRBJ2-3. Germline lookup yields CDR1 SEHNR and CDR2 FQNEAQ (reference sequence). The CDR3 length is 13 residues.

The chain carries TRBV18 and TRBJ2-7. This CDR3 is 16 amino acids long. CDR1 is KGHSH and CDR2 is LQKENI in the germline V gene. CDR3 region: CASSPPDGQMDYEQYF. Based on the CDR3 plus reference TRBV18 and TRBJ2-7, the full variable domain is NAGVMQNPRHLVRRRGQEARLRCSPMKGHSHVYWYRQLPEEGLKFMVYLQKENIIDESGMPKERFSAEFPKEGPSILRIQQVVRGDSAAYFCASSPPDGQMDYEQYFGPGTRLTVT.

CDR3 residues: CASSPRGNTGELFF. The chain uses TRBV9 and TRBJ2-2; no DNA is available, so the TRBD1 call from TCRdb remains unchecked. Germline CDR1 reads SGDLS; CDR2 reads YYNGEE. The CDR3 runs 14 residues.

V is TRBV12-3 or TRBV12-4 and J is TRBJ2-4; no DNA is available, so the TRBD1 call from TCRdb remains unchecked. This CDR3 comprises 15 residues. The chain's CDR3 is CASSPGTGGFDIQYF.

The chain is built from TRBV5-4 and TRBJ2-7; absent DNA, TCRdb's TRBD1 call cannot be checked. The CDR3 totals 14 residues. Germline loops: CDR1 SGHNT, CDR2 YYREEE (reference sequence). The CDR3 here is CASSLSGKSYEQYF.

CDR3 protein: CATRGTDLNYEQYF. The chain employs TRBV10-2 and TRBJ2-7; TCRdb lists TRBD1, though no DNA is available to test this call. The CDR3 is made up of 14 amino acids. Germline V gene data show CDR1 as WSHSY and CDR2 as SAAADI.

The V call is TRBV28, the J call TRBJ1-6. Germline V gives CDR1 MDHEN, CDR2 SYDVKM. The CDR3 totals 13 residues. The CDR3 here is CASSLPYNSPLHF.

The chain joins TRBV12-3 or TRBV12-4 to TRBJ2-1; with no DNA, the TCRdb D assignment of TRBD2 cannot be verified. The CDR3 consists of 14 residues. CDR3 sequence: CASSLSSGGNEQFF.

CDR3 region: CATQTGAGYTEAFF. V usage is TRBV6-1 and J usage is TRBJ1-1; TCRdb's D gene call, TRBD1, goes unchecked for lack of DNA. The CDR3 length is 14 residues. Per germline, CDR1 MNHNS and CDR2 SASEGT.

This rearrangement joins TRBV5-5 to TRBJ1-1. Germline V gene sequence: CDR1 SGHKS, CDR2 YYEKEE (reference sequence). The CDR3 contains 17 residues. CDR3 loop: CASSLSDRVYRNTEAFF.

The V gene is TRBV28, the J gene TRBJ2-2. CDR1 and CDR2 from the germline V gene are MDHEN and SYDVKM. The CDR3 length is 13 residues. The CDR3 reads CASSLQNTGELFF.

The chain employs TRBV7-3 and TRBJ2-5; TCRdb's D gene call, TRBD1, goes unchecked for lack of DNA. Per the germline V gene, CDR1 is SGHTA and CDR2 is FQGTGA. This CDR3 is built from 13 residues. This CDR3 is CASSLDSAETQYF.

CDR3 in amino acids: CASSFPLGGQEMNTEAFF. This rearrangement joins TRBV7-9 to TRBJ1-1; the TRBD1 assignment by TCRdb is unverifiable without DNA. This CDR3 spans 18 amino acids. Germline V gives CDR1 SEHNR, CDR2 FQNEAQ (reference sequence).

The chain recombines TRBV28 with TRBJ2-7; without DNA, the TCRdb call of TRBD2 cannot be checked. This CDR3 has 16 residues. Per germline, CDR1 MDHEN and CDR2 SYDVKM. The CDR3 loop reads CASSTPGTSVSYEQYF.

The V gene is TRBV14, the J gene TRBJ2-7; no DNA is available, so the TRBD2 call from TCRdb remains unchecked. The CDR3 is 15 amino acids. Germline V gives CDR1 SGHDN, CDR2 FVKESK. This CDR3 is CASSQYREIAYEQYF.

The V and J genes are TRBV7-6 and TRBJ2-7; TCRdb's D gene call, TRBD2, goes unchecked for lack of DNA. Germline lookup yields CDR1 SGHVS and CDR2 FNYEAQ. CDR3 length: 13 amino acids. CDR3: CASSPQRDREQYF.

The genes are TRBV6-5 and TRBJ2-7; the D call from TCRdb, TRBD1, cannot be confirmed without DNA. This CDR3 is built from 12 residues. Germline CDR1 is MNHEY and CDR2 is SVGAGI. The CDR3 is CASGTLPSEQYF.

This chain uses TRBV20-1 with TRBJ2-7; TCRdb outputs TRBD1, but without DNA this stays unchecked. Germline V gene lookup returns CDR1 DFQATT and CDR2 SNEGSKA (reference sequence). CDR3 length: 16 amino acids. The CDR3: CSARDEDSNFSYEQYF.

This chain links TRBV7-8 with TRBJ2-2. The length of the CDR3 is 19 residues. From germline, CDR1 is SGHVS and CDR2 FQNEAQ. CDR3 region: CASSLRPTMAEKNTGELFF.

The chain recombines TRBV6-5 with TRBJ1-1; the D call of TRBD1 rests on TCRdb alone, since no DNA is present to check it. Germline CDR1 is MNHEY and CDR2 is SVGAGI. There are 18 residues in the CDR3. The CDR3 here is CASSYSSGTGADNTEAFF.

The chain is built from TRBV29-1 and TRBJ2-7; lacking DNA, the TRBD1 call made by TCRdb goes unchecked. Per germline, CDR1 SQVTM and CDR2 ANQGSEA. CDR3 size: 14 residues. CDR3 sequence: CSVGSGTGAYEQYF.

The chain couples TRBV2 to TRBJ2-1. Germline CDR1 is SNHLY and CDR2 is FYNNEI. This CDR3 contains 13 residues. The CDR3 reads CASRDSFPNEQFF.

This sequence joins TRBV7-2 and TRBJ2-7; TCRdb names TRBD2, which stays unverified in the absence of DNA. There are 21 residues in the CDR3. Germline V gene data show CDR1 as SGHTA and CDR2 as FQGNSA. CDR3 sequence reads: CASSRPIAMGLAGRASYEQYF. Drawing the rest from reference TRBV7-2 and TRBJ2-7, the complete variable domain is GAGVSQSPSNKVTEKGKDVELRCDPISGHTALYWYRQSLGQGLEFLIYFQGNSAPDKSGLPSDRFSAERTGGSVSTLTIQRTQQEDSAVYLCASSRPIAMGLAGRASYEQYFGPGTRLTVT.